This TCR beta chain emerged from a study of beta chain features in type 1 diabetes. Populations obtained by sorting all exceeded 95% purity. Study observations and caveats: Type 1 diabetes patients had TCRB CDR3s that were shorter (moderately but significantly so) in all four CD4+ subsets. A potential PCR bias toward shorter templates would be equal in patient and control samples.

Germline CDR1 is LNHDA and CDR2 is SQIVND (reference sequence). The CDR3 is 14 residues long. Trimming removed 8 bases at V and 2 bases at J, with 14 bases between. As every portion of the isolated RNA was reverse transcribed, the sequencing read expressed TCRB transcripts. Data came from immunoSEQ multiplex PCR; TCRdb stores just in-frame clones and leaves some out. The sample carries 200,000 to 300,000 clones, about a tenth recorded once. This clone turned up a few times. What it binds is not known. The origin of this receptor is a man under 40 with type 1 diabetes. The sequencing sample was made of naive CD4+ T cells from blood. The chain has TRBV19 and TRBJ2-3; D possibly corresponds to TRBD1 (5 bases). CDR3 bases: TGTGCCAGTGGAGAGGTCAGGGCCACAGATACGCAGTATTTT. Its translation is CASGEVRATDTQYF.